This T cell receptor (beta chain) stems from a study of control samples from healthy donors and cancer patients. This CDR3 comprises 14 residues. V lost 4 bases, J lost 1 base, and 11 bases lay in between. Germline loops: CDR1 SGDLS, CDR2 YYNGEE. Clones were read by immunoSEQ multiplex PCR, and TCRdb kept only the in-frame ones, dropping some. The sample lists fewer than 110,000 clones, around 89% occurring once. This clonotype was sampled from a man aged 25 to 45 in good health. The chain is built from TRBV9 and TRBJ1-1, with D unresolved. The sequencing sample was made of blood. For the CDR3, the DNA is TGTGCCAGCAGCAGCCGGTCCTCGAACACTGAAGCTTTCTTT. It translates to CASSSRSSNTEAFF.